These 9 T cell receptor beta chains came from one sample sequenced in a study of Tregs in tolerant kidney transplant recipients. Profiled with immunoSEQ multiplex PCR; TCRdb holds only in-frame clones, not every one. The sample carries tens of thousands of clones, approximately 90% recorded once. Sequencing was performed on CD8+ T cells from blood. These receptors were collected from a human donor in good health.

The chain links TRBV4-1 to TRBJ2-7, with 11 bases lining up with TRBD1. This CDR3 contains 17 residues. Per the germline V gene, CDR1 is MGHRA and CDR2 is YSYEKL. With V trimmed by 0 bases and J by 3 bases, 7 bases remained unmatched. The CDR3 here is CASSQEPWDRGYYEQYF. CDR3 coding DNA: TGCGCCAGCAGCCAAGAACCATGGGACAGGGGGTACTACGAGCAGTACTTC.

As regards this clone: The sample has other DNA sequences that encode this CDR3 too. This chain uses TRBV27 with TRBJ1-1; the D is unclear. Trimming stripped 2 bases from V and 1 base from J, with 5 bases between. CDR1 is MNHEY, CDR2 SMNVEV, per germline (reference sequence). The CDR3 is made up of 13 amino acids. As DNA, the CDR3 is TGTGCCAGCAGTTTAAGGCAGAACACTGAAGCTTTCTTT. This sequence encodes CASSLRQNTEAFF.

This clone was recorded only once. CDR3 DNA: TGCAGCGTTGGCAGGCTAGCGGGGGGGAGCTCCTACAATGAGCAGTTCTTC. It is translated as CSVGRLAGGSSYNEQFF. V is TRBV29-1 and J is TRBJ2-1; TRBD2 agrees at 12 bases. The germline gives CDR1 SQVTM, CDR2 ANQGSEA. Trimming took 4 bases from V and 0 from J; bases not matched to a gene: 7. The CDR3 sequence is 17 residues long.

The CDR3 DNA sequence: TGTGCCAGCAGCCGTAGCGGGGGGGAAGCAGATACGCAGTATTTT. Its protein is CASSRSGGEADTQYF. J is TRBJ2-3 and V is TRBV4-2; 11 bases agree with TRBD2. CDR1 and CDR2 (germline): LGHNA, YNFKEQ. Germline trimming cut 4 bases from V and 4 bases from J; bases unmatched to any gene: 4. This CDR3 has 15 amino acids.

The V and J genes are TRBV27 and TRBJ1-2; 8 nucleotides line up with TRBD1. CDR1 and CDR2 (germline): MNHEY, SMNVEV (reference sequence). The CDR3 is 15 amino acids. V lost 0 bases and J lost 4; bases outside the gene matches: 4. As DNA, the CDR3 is TGTGCCAGCAGTTTATCGACAGGGGCGAGCTATGGCTACACCTTC. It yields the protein CASSLSTGASYGYTF.

Written as DNA, the CDR3 is TGTGCCAGCAGTTTTCCGGACAATGAGCAGTTCTTC. Protein sequence: CASSFPDNEQFF. V is TRBV28 and J is TRBJ2-1; the D is unclear. The germline V and J ends were trimmed by 3 bases and 5 bases, with 5 bases remaining between them. The CDR3 runs to 12 residues. Germline V gene data show CDR1 as MDHEN and CDR2 as SYDVKM.

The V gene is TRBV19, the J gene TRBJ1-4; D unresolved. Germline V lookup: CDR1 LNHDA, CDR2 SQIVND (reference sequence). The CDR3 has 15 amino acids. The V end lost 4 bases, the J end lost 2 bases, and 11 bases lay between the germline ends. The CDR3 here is CASSRWMATNEKLFF. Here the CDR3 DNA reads TGTGCCAGTAGTAGATGGATGGCGACTAATGAAAAACTGTTTTTT. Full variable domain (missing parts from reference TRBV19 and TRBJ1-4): DGGITQSPKYLFRKEGQNVTLSCEQNLNHDAMYWYRQDPGQGLRLIYYSQIVNDFQKGDIAEGYSVSREKKESFPLTVTSAQKNPTAFYLCASSRWMATNEKLFFGSGTQLSVL.

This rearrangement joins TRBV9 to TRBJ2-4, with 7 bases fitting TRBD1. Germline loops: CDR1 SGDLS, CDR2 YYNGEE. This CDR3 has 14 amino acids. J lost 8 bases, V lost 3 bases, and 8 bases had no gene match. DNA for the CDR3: TGTGCCAGCAGCGAGCAGACAGGGCGCGACATTCAGTACTTC. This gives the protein CASSEQTGRDIQYF.

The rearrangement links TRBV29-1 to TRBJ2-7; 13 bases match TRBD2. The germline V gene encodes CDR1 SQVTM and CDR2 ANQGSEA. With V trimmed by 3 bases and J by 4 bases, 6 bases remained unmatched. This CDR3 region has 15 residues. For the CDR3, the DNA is TGCAGCGTTGACACTAGCGGGGGGGCTCGGTACGAGCAGTACTTC. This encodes CSVDTSGGARYEQYF.